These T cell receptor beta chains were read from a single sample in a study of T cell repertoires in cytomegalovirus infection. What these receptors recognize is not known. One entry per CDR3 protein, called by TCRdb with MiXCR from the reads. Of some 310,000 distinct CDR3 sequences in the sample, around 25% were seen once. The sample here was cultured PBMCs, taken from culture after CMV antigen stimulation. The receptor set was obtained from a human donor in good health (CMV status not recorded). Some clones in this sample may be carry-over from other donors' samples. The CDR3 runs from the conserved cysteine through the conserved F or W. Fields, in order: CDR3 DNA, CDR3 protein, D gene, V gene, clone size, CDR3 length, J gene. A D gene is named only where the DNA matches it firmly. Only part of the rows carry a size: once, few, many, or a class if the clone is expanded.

TGTGCCAGCAGCCTCCAGGAGGGCTACAATGAGCAGTTCTTC	CASSLQEGYNEQFF	.	TRBV5-4	many	14	TRBJ2-1
TGTGCCAGCAGCCCCGGACAGGGGGCCGAGGAGACCCAGTACTTC	CASSPGQGAEETQYF	TRBD1	TRBV7-2	many	15	TRBJ2-5
TGTGCCAGCAGCTCCCCCGGGACGGATTACAATGAGCAGTTCTTC	CASSSPGTDYNEQFF	.	TRBV4-2	.	15	TRBJ2-1
TGTGCCAGCAGTCTGGACAGGGACGTACGGTATGGCTACACCTTC	CASSLDRDVRYGYTF	TRBD1	TRBV27	.	15	TRBJ1-2
TGTGCCAGCAGCTTATCACAGGGGGCCGTGAGGGAGCAGTACTTC	CASSLSQGAVREQYF	TRBD1	TRBV11-1	.	15	TRBJ2-7
TGTGCCAGCAGTTTTTTTAAACGGGTCAGGGTGAACACTGAAGCTTTCTTT	CASSFFKRVRVNTEAFF	.	TRBV12-3/TRBV12-4	.	17	TRBJ1-1
TGCGCCAGCAGCCTCGCCCGGGGTTTCACTGAGCAGTTCTTC	CASSLARGFTEQFF	.	TRBV5-1	.	14	TRBJ2-1
TGTGCCAGCAGCTTAATCCAGGACACCACAGATACGCAGTATTTT	CASSLIQDTTDTQYF	.	TRBV7-6	.	15	TRBJ2-3
TGTGCCAGCAGCCCTTGGACAGGGGCTTTAAATCAGCCCCAGCATTTT	CASSPWTGALNQPQHF	TRBD1	TRBV7-9	.	16	TRBJ1-5
TGTGCCAGCATCCCCGCCGGGGGGCACACTGAAGCTTTCTTT	CASIPAGGHTEAFF	.	TRBV7-2	many	14	TRBJ1-1